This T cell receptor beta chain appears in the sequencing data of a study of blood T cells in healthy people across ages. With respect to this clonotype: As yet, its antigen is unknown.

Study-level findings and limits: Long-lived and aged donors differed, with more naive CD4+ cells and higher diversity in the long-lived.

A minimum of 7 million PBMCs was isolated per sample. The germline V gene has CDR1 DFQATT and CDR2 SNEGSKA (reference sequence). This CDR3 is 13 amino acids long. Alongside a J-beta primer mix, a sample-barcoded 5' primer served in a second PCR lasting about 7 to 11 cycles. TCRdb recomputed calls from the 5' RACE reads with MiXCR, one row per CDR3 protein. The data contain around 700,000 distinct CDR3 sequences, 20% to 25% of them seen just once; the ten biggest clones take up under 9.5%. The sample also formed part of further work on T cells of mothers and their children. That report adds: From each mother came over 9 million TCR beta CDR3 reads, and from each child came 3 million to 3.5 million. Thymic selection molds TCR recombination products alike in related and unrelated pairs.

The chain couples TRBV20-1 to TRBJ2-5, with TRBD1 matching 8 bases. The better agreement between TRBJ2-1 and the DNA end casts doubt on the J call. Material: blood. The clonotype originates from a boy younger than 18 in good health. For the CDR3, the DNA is TGCAGTGCTTTGACAGGGGTGGGCGATGAGCAGTTCTTC. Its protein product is CSALTGVGDEQFF.